This is a list of T cell receptor beta chains from one sample in a study of blood T cells in healthy people across ages. MiXCR was run by TCRdb on the 5' RACE reads, yielding one entry per CDR3 protein. The table records hundreds of thousands of distinct CDR3 sequences, 55% to 70% of them present only once. The specimen was blood. These receptors all stem from a man in his thirties or forties in good health. Each CDR3 is given with its conserved first and last residue. D genes are given only for firm matches. Clone size is given for some rows only: seen once, a few or many times, or a class if the clone is expanded.

len	v_gene	d_gene	abundance	j_gene	CDR3aa	CDR3nt
14	TRBV4-3	-	-	TRBJ2-7	CASSQDRYNYEQYF	TGCGCCAGCAGCCAAGACAGGTACAACTACGAGCAGTACTTC
15	TRBV6-6	TRBD2	few	TRBJ2-7	CASSYSGGSFHEQYF	TGTGCCAGCAGTTACTCGGGCGGGAGCTTCCACGAGCAGTACTTC
15	TRBV27	TRBD2	-	TRBJ2-7	CASKIGLAGTYEQYF	TGTGCCAGCAAAATCGGACTAGCGGGTACCTACGAGCAGTACTTC
15	TRBV24-1	-	-	TRBJ1-5	CATSDSDRDNQPQHF	TGTGCCACCAGTGACTCCGACAGAGACAATCAGCCCCAGCATTTT
13	TRBV10-2	-	-	TRBJ1-2	CASSESRQTSYTF	TGCGCCAGCAGTGAGTCGAGACAGACTAGCTACACCTTC
18	TRBV6-2/TRBV6-3	-	-	TRBJ1-2	CASSYSEAVFRASYGYTF	TGTGCCAGCAGTTACTCGGAGGCTGTTTTCAGGGCGTCCTATGGCTACACCTTC
15	TRBV28	TRBD1	-	TRBJ1-5	CASSTPGQGSQPQHF	TGTGCCAGCAGTACCCCGGGACAGGGGAGTCAGCCCCAGCATTTT
13	TRBV20-1	-	-	TRBJ2-7	CSASSVIDYEQYF	TGCAGTGCATCTAGCGTGATCGACTACGAGCAGTACTTC
13	TRBV6-2/TRBV6-3	-	-	TRBJ2-7	CASSYGGYYEQYF	TGTGCCAGCAGTTACGGGGGATACTACGAGCAGTACTTC
13	TRBV6-5	-	-	TRBJ2-7	CASRSAKSYEQYF	TGTGCCAGCAGGAGCGCGAAGAGCTACGAGCAGTACTTC
15	TRBV21-1	-	once	TRBJ2-7	CASSKLGVPNYEQYF	TGTGCCAGCAGCAAACTCGGGGTTCCTAACTACGAGCAGTACTTC
12	TRBV3-1	TRBD2	-	TRBJ2-5	CVSKGLAGASYF	TGTGTCAGCAAAGGGTTAGCGGGGGCTTCGTACTTC
11	TRBV2	-	few	TRBJ2-2	CASSVLRELFF	TGTGCCAGCAGCGTGCTCAGGGAGCTGTTTTTT
15	TRBV7-2	-	few	TRBJ2-3	CASSLEAVGTDTQYF	TGTGCCAGCAGCTTAGAGGCGGTGGGCACAGATACGCAGTATTTT
13	TRBV29-1	-	-	TRBJ2-7	CSVEDDVTYEQYF	TGCAGCGTTGAAGACGACGTAACCTACGAGCAGTACTTC
17	TRBV9	TRBD1	-	TRBJ1-2	CASSEALPGQGTGGYTF	TGTGCCAGCAGCGAGGCCCTACCGGGACAGGGTACGGGTGGCTACACCTTC
13	TRBV29-1	TRBD2	-	TRBJ2-1	CSVVSGGPNEQFF	TGCAGCGTTGTTAGCGGGGGACCCAATGAGCAGTTCTTC
14	TRBV7-9	-	-	TRBJ1-1	CASSLAMEGTEAFF	TGTGCCAGCAGCTTAGCTATGGAAGGGACTGAAGCTTTCTTT
15	TRBV20-1	-	-	TRBJ1-6	CSAIFRDTPNSPLHF	TGCAGTGCTATCTTCCGGGACACCCCGAATTCACCCCTCCACTTT
14	TRBV7-6	-	-	TRBJ2-7	CASSLEGVGNEQYF	TGTGCCAGCAGCTTAGAGGGAGTGGGTAACGAGCAGTACTTC
14	TRBV18	TRBD2	-	TRBJ2-7	CASSPWSREDEQYF	TGTGCCAGCTCACCGTGGTCTCGGGAGGACGAGCAGTACTTC
17	TRBV7-2	-	few	TRBJ2-3	CASSPRSAATSWDTQYF	TGTGCCAGCAGCCCCCGATCCGCAGCCACTTCATGGGATACGCAGTATTTT
14	TRBV6-5	-	once	TRBJ2-5	CASHNPTVQETQYF	TGTGCCAGCCATAACCCAACAGTCCAAGAGACCCAGTACTTC
16	TRBV15	-	few	TRBJ2-7	CATSRGGGGLTYEQYF	TGTGCCACCAGCAGAGGAGGGGGGGGTCTAACCTACGAGCAGTACTTC
14	TRBV29-1	TRBD1	-	TRBJ2-1	CSVTGTGNPNEQFF	TGCAGCGTGACCGGGACAGGGAATCCCAATGAGCAGTTCTTC
14	TRBV9	-	-	TRBJ2-5	CASSVGQRGETQYF	TGTGCCAGCAGCGTAGGACAGCGTGGGGAGACCCAGTACTTC
16	TRBV6-5	-	-	TRBJ1-1	CASSYSTAGEGTEAFF	TGTGCCAGCAGTTACTCGACGGCAGGGGAAGGGACTGAAGCTTTCTTT
12	TRBV18	-	many	TRBJ2-1	CASSPPGNEQFF	TGTGCCAGCAGTCCCCCGGGAAATGAGCAGTTCTTC
14	TRBV2	-	-	TRBJ2-5	CASSVGTLRETQYF	TGTGCCAGCAGTGTCGGGACACTGAGGGAGACCCAGTACTTC
15	TRBV28	TRBD1	-	TRBJ2-5	CASSSVTGVLETQYF	TGTGCCAGCAGTTCCGTAACAGGGGTGCTTGAGACCCAGTACTTC
16	TRBV4-2	-	-	TRBJ1-4	CASSQAMGDRGEKLFF	TGTGCCAGCAGCCAAGCGATGGGGGATCGCGGTGAAAAACTGTTTTTT
13	TRBV6-2/TRBV6-3	TRBD1	-	TRBJ1-2	CASSDLDRGSYTF	TGTGCCAGCAGTGACCTGGACAGGGGGAGCTACACCTTC
14	TRBV2	TRBD1	-	TRBJ2-3	CAGQGSRVTDTQYF	TGTGCCGGACAGGGTTCCCGTGTAACAGATACGCAGTATTTT
17	TRBV20-1	-	-	TRBJ2-1	CSARDLGGSGSYNEQFF	TGCAGTGCTAGAGATCTTGGAGGGTCTGGCTCCTACAATGAGCAGTTCTTC
13	TRBV25-1	-	-	TRBJ2-5	CASSEWGGETQYF	TGTGCCAGCAGTGAATGGGGCGGAGAGACCCAGTACTTC
14	TRBV5-1	-	-	TRBJ2-3	CASTGGQLTDTQYF	TGCGCCAGCACCGGGGGCCAACTTACAGATACGCAGTATTTT
15	TRBV12-3/TRBV12-4	TRBD1	few	TRBJ2-3	CASSLGQGARNTQYF	TGTGCCAGCAGTTTAGGACAGGGGGCGAGAAATACGCAGTATTTT
14	TRBV7-8	TRBD1	-	TRBJ2-7	CASSLGTVEREQYF	TGTGCCAGCAGCCTCGGGACAGTTGAGCGCGAGCAGTACTTC
16	TRBV9	TRBD2	-	TRBJ2-1	CASSVPEGLAGNEQFF	TGTGCCAGCAGCGTACCCGAAGGACTAGCGGGTAATGAGCAGTTCTTC
16	TRBV27	TRBD2	-	TRBJ2-1	CASSQLAGLPYNEQFF	TGTGCCAGCAGCCAACTAGCGGGACTACCCTACAATGAGCAGTTCTTC
14	TRBV14	-	-	TRBJ2-1	CASSQDWGGGAMFF	-
13	TRBV3-1	-	few	TRBJ2-1	CASSQDARNEQFF	TGTGCCAGCAGCCAAGATGCGCGGAATGAGCAGTTCTTC
11	TRBV7-2	-	many	TRBJ2-7	CASSLGPEQYF	TGTGCCAGCAGCTTGGGACCAGAGCAGTACTTC
15	TRBV7-8	-	-	TRBJ1-2	CASSLEHRAPYGYTF	TGTGCCAGCAGCTTAGAGCATCGGGCACCGTATGGCTACACCTTC